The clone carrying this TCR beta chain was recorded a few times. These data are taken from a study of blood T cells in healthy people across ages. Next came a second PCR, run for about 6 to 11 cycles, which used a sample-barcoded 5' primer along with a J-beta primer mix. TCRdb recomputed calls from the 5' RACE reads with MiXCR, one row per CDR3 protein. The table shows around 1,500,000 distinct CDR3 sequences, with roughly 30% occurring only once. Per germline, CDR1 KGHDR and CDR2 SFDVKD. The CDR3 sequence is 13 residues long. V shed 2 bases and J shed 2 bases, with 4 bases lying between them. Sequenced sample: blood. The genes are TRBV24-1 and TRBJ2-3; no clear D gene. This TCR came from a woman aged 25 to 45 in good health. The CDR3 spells CATSDSSTDTQYF. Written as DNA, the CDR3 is TGTGCCACCAGTGATTCGTCCACAGATACGCAGTATTTT.